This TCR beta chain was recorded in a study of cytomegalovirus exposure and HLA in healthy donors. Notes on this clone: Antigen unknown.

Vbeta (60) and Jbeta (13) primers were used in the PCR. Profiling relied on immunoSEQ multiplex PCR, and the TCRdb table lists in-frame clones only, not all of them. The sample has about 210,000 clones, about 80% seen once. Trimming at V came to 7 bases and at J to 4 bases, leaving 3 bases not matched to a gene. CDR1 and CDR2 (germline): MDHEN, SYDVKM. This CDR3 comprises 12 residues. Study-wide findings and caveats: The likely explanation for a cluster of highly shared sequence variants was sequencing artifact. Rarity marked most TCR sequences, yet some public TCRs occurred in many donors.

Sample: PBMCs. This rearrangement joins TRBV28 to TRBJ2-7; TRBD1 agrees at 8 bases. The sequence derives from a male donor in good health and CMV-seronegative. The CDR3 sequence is CASNDRGYEQYF. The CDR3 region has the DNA TGTGCCAGCAATGACAGGGGATACGAGCAGTACTTC.